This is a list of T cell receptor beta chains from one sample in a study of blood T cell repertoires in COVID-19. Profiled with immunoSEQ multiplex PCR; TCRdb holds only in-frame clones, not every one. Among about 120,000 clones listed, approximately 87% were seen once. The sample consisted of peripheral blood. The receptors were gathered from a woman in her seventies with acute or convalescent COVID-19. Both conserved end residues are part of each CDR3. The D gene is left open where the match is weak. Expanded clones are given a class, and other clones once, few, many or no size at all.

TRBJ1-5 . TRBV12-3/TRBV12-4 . CASSPQGNQPQHF TGTGCCAGCAGCCCGCAGGGTAATCAGCCCCAGCATTTT
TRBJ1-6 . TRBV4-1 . CASSQEGGPYSPLHF TGCGCCAGCAGCCAAGAAGGCGGTCCCTATTCACCCCTCCACTTT
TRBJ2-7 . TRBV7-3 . CASSPYQGSYEQYF TGTGCCAGCAGCCCATACCAGGGATCCTACGAGCAGTACTTC
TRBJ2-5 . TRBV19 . CASSPGHETQYF TGTGCCAGTAGTCCGGGTCACGAGACCCAGTACTTC
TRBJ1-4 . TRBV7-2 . CASSVGVASSVSEKLFF TGTGCCAGCAGCGTAGGGGTTGCTAGTAGTGTCTCTGAAAAACTGTTTTTT
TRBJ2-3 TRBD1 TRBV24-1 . CATGDRSTDTQYF TGTGCCACCGGGGACAGGTCCACAGATACGCAGTATTTT
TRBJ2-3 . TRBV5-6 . CASSFSPSSRDTQYF TGTGCCAGCAGCTTTTCCCCCTCGTCCAGAGATACGCAGTATTTT
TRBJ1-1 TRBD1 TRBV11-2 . CASSLGQGNTEAFF TGTGCCAGCAGCCTCGGACAGGGGAACACTGAAGCTTTCTTT
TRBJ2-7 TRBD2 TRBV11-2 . CASNLAGTSYEQYF TGTGCCAGCAACTTAGCGGGGACATCCTACGAGCAGTACTTC
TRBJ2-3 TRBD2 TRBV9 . CASSLSGDTDTQYF TGTGCCAGCAGCCTGAGCGGGGACACAGATACGCAGTATTTT
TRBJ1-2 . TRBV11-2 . CASSFDGNYGYTF TGTGCCAGCAGCTTTGACGGGAACTATGGCTACACCTTC
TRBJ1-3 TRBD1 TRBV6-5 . CASSYSGQGSGNTIYF TGTGCCAGCAGTTACTCGGGACAGGGGTCTGGAAACACCATATATTTT
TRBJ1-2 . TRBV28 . CASSLQYYGYTF TGTGCCAGCAGTTTGCAGTACTATGGCTACACCTTC
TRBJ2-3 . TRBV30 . CAWSFSDTNPSTDTQYF TGTGCCTGGAGTTTTTCTGATACAAACCCTAGCACAGATACGCAGTATTTT
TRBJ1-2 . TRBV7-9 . CASSGPDSHGYTF TGTGCCAGCAGCGGACCGGACAGCCATGGCTACACCTTC
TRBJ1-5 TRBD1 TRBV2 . CASSTGTGGFFF TGTGCCAGCAGTACCGGGACAGGGGGCTTTTTTTTT
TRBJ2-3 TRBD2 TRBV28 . CASSPMGLAGRSDTQYF TGTGCCAGCAGTCCGATGGGACTAGCGGGGAGGTCAGATACGCAGTATTTT
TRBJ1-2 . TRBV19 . CASSNWINGDYTF TGTGCCAGTAGTAATTGGATCAACGGAGACTACACCTTC
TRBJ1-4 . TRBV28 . CASRAGGDEKLFF TGTGCCAGCAGGGCGGGGGGGGATGAAAAACTGTTTTTT
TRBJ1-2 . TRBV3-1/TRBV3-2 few CASSLRGPDGYTF TGTGCCAGCAGCCTCCGAGGGCCCGATGGCTACACCTTC
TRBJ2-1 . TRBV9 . CASSVDPGGAWTEQFF TGTGCCAGCAGCGTAGACCCAGGAGGGGCCTGGACTGAGCAGTTCTTC
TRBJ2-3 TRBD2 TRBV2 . CASRARLAGAGDTQYF TGTGCCAGCCGTGCCCGATTAGCGGGGGCGGGAGATACGCAGTATTTT
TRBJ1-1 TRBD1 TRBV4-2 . CASSRQGAITEAFF TGTGCCAGCAGCCGACAGGGGGCTATAACTGAAGCTTTCTTT
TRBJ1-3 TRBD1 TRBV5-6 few CASSLALGTAGNTIYF TGTGCCAGCAGCTTGGCCCTGGGGACAGCCGGAAACACCATATATTTT
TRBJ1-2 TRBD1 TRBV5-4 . CASSLGDRVYGYTF TGTGCCAGCAGCTTAGGGGACAGGGTCTATGGCTACACCTTC
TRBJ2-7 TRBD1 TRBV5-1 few CASSAGTEPYEQYF TGCGCCAGCAGCGCCGGGACAGAACCCTACGAGCAGTACTTC
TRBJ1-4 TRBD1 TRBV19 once CASSMVDRGVRGEKLFF TGTGCCAGTAGTATGGTGGACAGGGGGGTCCGCGGTGAAAAACTGTTTTTT
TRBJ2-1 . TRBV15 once CATSRDPSSYNEQFF TGTGCCACCAGCAGAGACCCGAGCTCCTACAATGAGCAGTTCTTC
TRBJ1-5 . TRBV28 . CASRRRTVYSNQPQHF TGTGCCAGCAGACGCCGGACAGTATATAGCAATCAGCCCCAGCATTTT
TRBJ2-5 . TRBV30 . CAWSPSGLGGVETQYF TGTGCCTGGAGTCCCTCGGGCCTGGGGGGTGTTGAGACCCAGTACTTC
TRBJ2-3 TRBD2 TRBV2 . CASRLLAGGSDTQYF TGTGCCAGCAGGTTGCTAGCGGGGGGTTCAGATACGCAGTATTTT
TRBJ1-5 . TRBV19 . CASSSPGAQRVNQPQHF TGTGCCAGTAGTAGCCCCGGTGCACAGAGAGTCAATCAGCCCCAGCATTTT
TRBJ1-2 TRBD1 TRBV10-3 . CAISGTGRGDGYTF TGTGCCATCAGTGGGACAGGCAGAGGCGATGGCTACACCTTC
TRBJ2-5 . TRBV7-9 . CASSPFSLRPREETQYF TGTGCCAGCAGCCCCTTTAGTTTACGTCCTCGGGAAGAGACCCAGTACTTC
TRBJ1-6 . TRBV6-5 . CASSYSRERDSPLHF TGTGCCAGCAGTTACTCGAGGGAGCGGGACTCACCCCTCCACTTT
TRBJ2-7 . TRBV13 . CASSLGASYEQYF TGTGCCAGCAGCCTTGGGGCGTCCTACGAGCAGTACTTC
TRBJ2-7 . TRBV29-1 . CSVEASGAPVEQYF TGCAGCGTTGAGGCTTCGGGAGCCCCTGTCGAGCAGTACTTC
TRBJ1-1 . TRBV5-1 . CASSLGSTNTEAFF TGCGCCAGCAGCTTGGGAAGCACGAACACTGAAGCTTTCTTT
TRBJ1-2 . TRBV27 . CASSPGEGGYGYTF TGTGCCAGCAGCCCCGGGGAGGGGGGCTATGGCTACACCTTC
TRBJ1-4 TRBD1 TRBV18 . CASSRGTVNNEKLFF TGTGCCAGCTCACGAGGGACAGTTAATAATGAAAAACTGTTTTTT
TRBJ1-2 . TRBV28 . CASSFLARSDYGYTF TGTGCCAGCAGTTTTCTCGCTAGATCCGACTATGGCTACACCTTC
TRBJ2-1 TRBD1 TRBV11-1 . CASSPRTGGSYNEQFF TGTGCCAGCAGCCCCCGGACAGGGGGCTCTTACAATGAGCAGTTCTTC
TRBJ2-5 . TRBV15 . CATSRQQGRETQYF TGTGCCACCAGCAGACAACAGGGTAGGGAGACCCAGTACTTC
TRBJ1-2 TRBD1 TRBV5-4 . CASSFRDRENGYTF TGTGCCAGCAGCTTCCGGGACAGGGAAAATGGCTACACCTTC
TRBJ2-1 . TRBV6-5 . CASSTGYNEQFF TGTGCCAGCAGCACAGGGTACAATGAGCAGTTCTTC
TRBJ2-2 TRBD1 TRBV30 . CAWGTGLDGELFF TGTGCCTGGGGGACAGGGCTGGACGGGGAGCTGTTTTTT
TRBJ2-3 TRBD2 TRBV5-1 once CASSSGLARDTQYF TGCGCCAGCAGCTCGGGACTAGCAAGAGATACGCAGTATTTT
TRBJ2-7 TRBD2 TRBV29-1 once CSVSRGGPYEQYF TGCAGCGTCTCGCGGGGGGGCCCCTACGAGCAGTACTTC
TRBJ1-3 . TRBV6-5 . CASGRSSGNTIYF TGTGCCAGCGGGAGGTCCTCTGGAAACACCATATATTTT